Sequencing of this T cell receptor beta chain was carried out in a study of T cells in Graves' hyperthyroidism and ophthalmopathy. Study context: Peripheral blood sampling occurred at initial diagnosis, before any treatment.

Amplification targeted TCR beta CDR3 regions from RNA transcripts. First-round RT-PCR with HTBI primers amplified the TCR CDR3 region. Using its own MiXCR run on the multiplex PCR reads, TCRdb lists one record per CDR3 protein. The sample has some 620,000 distinct CDR3 sequences; around 15% are singletons. This clonotype was counted a few times. Material: blood. The clonotype comes from a woman aged 25 to 45 with Graves' hyperthyroidism.

DNA of the CDR3: TGTGCCATCAGTGGACAGGGTGTCGTGAAAGGGGAGCTGTTTTTT. This sequence encodes CAISGQGVVKGELFF. The chain couples TRBV10-3 to TRBJ2-2, with TRBD1 matching 7 bases. V trimming: 4 bases; J trimming: 8 bases; junction bases outside the gene matches: 10. The germline CDR1 and CDR2 sequences are ENHRY and SYGVKD. The CDR3 runs 15 residues.